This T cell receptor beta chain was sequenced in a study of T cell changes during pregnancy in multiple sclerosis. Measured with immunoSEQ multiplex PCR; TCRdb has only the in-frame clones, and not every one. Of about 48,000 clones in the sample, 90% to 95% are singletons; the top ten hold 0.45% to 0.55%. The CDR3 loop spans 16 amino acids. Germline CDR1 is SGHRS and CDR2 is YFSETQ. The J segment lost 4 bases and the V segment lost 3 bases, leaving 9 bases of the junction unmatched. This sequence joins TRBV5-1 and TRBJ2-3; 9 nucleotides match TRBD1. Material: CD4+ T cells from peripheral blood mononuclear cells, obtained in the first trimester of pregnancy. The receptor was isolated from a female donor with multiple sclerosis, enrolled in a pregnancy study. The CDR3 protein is CASSSTGGRGADTQYF. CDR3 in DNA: TGCGCCAGCAGCTCGACAGGGGGGAGGGGGGCAGATACGCAGTATTTT.